The next 26 T cell receptor beta chains were all read from a single sample in a study of blood T cells in healthy people across ages. The second PCR ran about 6 to 12 cycles with a sample-barcoded 5' primer and J-beta primers. TCRdb reanalysed the 5' RACE reads using MiXCR and keeps one entry per CDR3 protein. Of about 800,000 distinct CDR3 sequences listed, around a quarter are singletons. Another study also made use of these data, one on T cells of mothers and their children.

Material: blood. The receptors here all came from a boy aged 10-17 years in good health.

This sequence joins TRBV13 and TRBJ1-1, with 11 nucleotides matching TRBD1. Trimming took 4 bases from V and 6 from J; bases not matched to a gene: 7. The CDR3 length is 15 residues. Per germline, CDR1 PRHDT and CDR2 FYEKMQ (reference sequence). The CDR3 protein is CASSSGQGARAEAFF. The CDR3 DNA reads as TGTGCCAGCAGCTCCGGACAGGGGGCGAGGGCTGAAGCTTTCTTT.

The count of this clonotype is one. The chain has TRBV5-1 and TRBJ2-1; a weak D match, TRBD2 (5 bases). The V gene's germline CDR1 is SGHRS and CDR2 YFSETQ. CDR3 length: 15 residues. Trimming stripped 2 bases from V and 8 bases from J, with 17 bases between. CDR3 protein: CASSLSGSSFHEQFF. The CDR3 DNA is TGCGCCAGCAGCTTATCCGGTTCTAGCTTCCATGAGCAGTTCTTC. Using reference TRBV5-1 and TRBJ2-1 for the parts outside the CDR3, the full variable domain is KAGVTQTPRYLIKTRGQQVTLSCSPISGHRSVSWYQQTPGQGLQFLFEYFSETQRNKGNFPGRFSGRQFSNSRSEMNVSTLELGDSALYLCASSLSGSSFHEQFFGPGTRLTVL.

Here the CDR3 DNA reads TGTGCCAGCAGCGCCCGACAGGGGATGGGGACCCAGTACTTC. Amino acid sequence: CASSARQGMGTQYF. The J gene is TRBJ2-5, the V gene TRBV7-2; 8 nucleotides match TRBD1. Germline CDR1 and CDR2: SGHTA and FQGNSA. The CDR3 runs 14 residues. Trimming at V came to 5 bases and at J to 7 bases, leaving 9 bases not matched to a gene.

The rearrangement joins TRBV7-9 to TRBJ2-5; 10 nucleotides line up with TRBD1. The DNA end is a closer match to TRBJ2-7, so the J assignment may be wrong. Germline CDR1 is SEHNR and CDR2 is FQNEAQ (reference sequence). This CDR3 has 15 residues. The CDR3 DNA reads TGTGCCAGCAGCTTGGGACAGGGGATAAGGACCGAGCAGTACTTC. This sequence encodes CASSLGQGIRTEQYF.

This clonotype was seen only a few times. This CDR3 is CASSPPSAGNTEAFF. The CDR3, as DNA: TGTGCCAGCTCACCACCGTCGGCAGGGAACACTGAAGCTTTCTTT. The chain uses TRBV18 and TRBJ1-1; D is ambiguous. The ends were cut back, 0 bases at V and 1 base at J, with 9 bases in the middle. The CDR3 extends over 15 amino acids. CDR1 KGHSH and CDR2 LQKENI come from the germline V gene.

This chain links TRBV5-1 with TRBJ1-2, with TRBD1 identical over 8 bases. CDR1 SGHRS and CDR2 YFSETQ come from the germline V gene. This CDR3 is built from 13 residues. Trimming removed 5 bases from V and 6 bases from J; junction bases left unmatched: 6. The CDR3 nucleotides read TGCGCCAGCAGTACCGGACAGGGAGATGGCTACACCTTC. Translating it yields CASSTGQGDGYTF.

The chain joins TRBV6-5 to TRBJ2-3; D may be TRBD2 (5 bases). Trimming pared 6 bases from V and 4 bases from J, leaving 11 bases between. Looked up from germline, CDR1 is MNHEY and CDR2 is SVGAGI. This CDR3 has 13 residues. CDR3 region: CASSFTRSDTQYF. The CDR3 coding sequence is TGTGCCAGCAGCTTTACTAGGTCAGATACGCAGTATTTT.

This clonotype was picked up a small number of times. The V and J genes are TRBV5-1 and TRBJ2-7; D gene ambiguous. Trimming stripped 2 bases from V and 5 bases from J, with 14 bases between. CDR1 and CDR2 from the germline V gene are SGHRS and YFSETQ. The CDR3 is 14 amino acids. The CDR3 is CASSLSQTSHEQYF. DNA for the CDR3: TGCGCCAGCAGCTTAAGCCAGACTTCCCACGAGCAGTACTTC. Variable domain in full (rest from reference TRBV5-1 and TRBJ2-7): KAGVTQTPRYLIKTRGQQVTLSCSPISGHRSVSWYQQTPGQGLQFLFEYFSETQRNKGNFPGRFSGRQFSNSRSEMNVSTLELGDSALYLCASSLSQTSHEQYFGPGTRLTVT.

This clonotype has only a few counts. The V and J genes are TRBV27 and TRBJ2-1; 7 bases fit TRBD2. The ends lost 5 bases at V and 5 bases at J; junction bases unmatched: 9. The CDR3 contains 15 residues. Germline lookup yields CDR1 MNHEY and CDR2 SMNVEV (reference sequence). The CDR3 here is CASSRDYQLHNEQFF. The CDR3 nucleotides are TGTGCCAGCAGTCGGGACTATCAACTCCACAATGAGCAGTTCTTC.

This clonotype was seen only a few times. This chain links TRBV4-3 with TRBJ2-7, with 7 bases identical to TRBD1. Trimming cost V 4 bases and J 1 base; bases outside gene matches: 7. This CDR3 has 15 amino acids. Germline loops: CDR1 LGHNA, CDR2 YSLEER. Here the CDR3 reads CASSLGTEASYEQYF. DNA for the CDR3: TGCGCCAGCAGCCTAGGGACAGAGGCATCCTACGAGCAGTACTTC.

The rearrangement links TRBV3-1 to TRBJ1-5; no reliable D call. Germline CDR1 and CDR2: LGHDT and YNNKEL (reference sequence). The CDR3 runs 12 residues. V was trimmed by 1 base and J by 5 bases, leaving 3 bases between them. The CDR3 sequence is CASSQVDQPQHF. CDR3 sequence (DNA): TGTGCCAGCAGCCAAGTCGATCAGCCCCAGCATTTT.

The chain couples TRBV24-1 to TRBJ2-2, with D unclear. V lost 4 bases and J lost 6, with 14 bases in between. Per the germline V gene, CDR1 is KGHDR and CDR2 is SFDVKD. The CDR3 loop spans 15 amino acids. In DNA, the CDR3 is TGTGCCACCAGTGACCCGGGTTCGACGGCCGGGGAGCTGTTTTTT. Protein product: CATSDPGSTAGELFF.

The chain carries TRBV7-9 and TRBJ1-5, with D perhaps matching TRBD1 (5 bases). CDR3 length: 14 amino acids. V was trimmed by 1 base and J by 11 bases, leaving 15 bases between them. Germline assignment: CDR1 SEHNR and CDR2 FQNEAQ (reference sequence). CDR3 region: CASSLEGRISTQHF. The CDR3 region has the DNA TGTGCCAGCAGCTTAGAGGGGAGAATCAGCACCCAGCATTTT.

This clonotype was counted a few times. The chain carries TRBV12-3 or TRBV12-4 and TRBJ1-1; no reliable D call. The CDR3 extends over 14 amino acids. V gave up 6 bases and J gave up 0 bases, with 11 bases separating them. CDR3: CASSLQKMNTEAFF. The CDR3, as DNA: TGTGCCAGCAGCCTACAGAAGATGAACACTGAAGCTTTCTTT.

The table lists this clonotype with a few counts. The chain couples TRBV6-1 to TRBJ1-2; tentatively, D is TRBD1 (6 bases). This CDR3 has 15 residues. V shed 3 bases and J shed 3 bases, with 14 bases lying between them. The germline gives CDR1 MNHNS, CDR2 SASEGT. The CDR3 region has the DNA TGTGCCAGCAGTGATTTACAGGGATCGGACTATGGCTACACCTTC. It codes for CASSDLQGSDYGYTF.

This clonotype was seen a handful of times. V is TRBV29-1 and J is TRBJ1-2; a weak D match, TRBD1 (6 bases). Germline lookup yields CDR1 SQVTM and CDR2 ANQGSEA. The CDR3 length is 13 residues. Between the trimmed V and J ends, which lost 2 bases and 3 bases, there was a span of 10 bases. The CDR3 DNA reads TGCAGCGTTGAATTTGGACAGCACTATGGCTACACCTTC. This sequence encodes CSVEFGQHYGYTF.

The chain couples TRBV20-1 to TRBJ2-3; 7 bases map to TRBD2. V lost 0 bases to trimming and J lost 2 bases; unmatched junction nucleotides: 8. This CDR3 is 16 amino acids long. CDR1 and CDR2 from the germline V gene are DFQATT and SNEGSKA (reference sequence). The CDR3 DNA reads as TGCAGTGCTAGAGACCAGCTAGCGGACCACACAGATACGCAGTATTTT. Protein: CSARDQLADHTDTQYF.

The chain links TRBV2 to TRBJ1-4, with D maybe TRBD1 (5 bases). Germline CDR1 and CDR2: SNHLY and FYNNEI. With 4 bases removed from V and 5 bases from J, the gap between germline ends came to 14 bases. The CDR3 has 15 amino acids. The DNA of the CDR3 is TGTGCCAGCAGTGGGGGCGGCACGGTCAATGAAAAACTGTTTTTT. As protein: CASSGGGTVNEKLFF.

This clonotype was recorded a few times. This chain joins TRBV6-2 or TRBV6-3 and TRBJ2-7, with 8 bases matching TRBD1. In germline, CDR1 is MNHEY, CDR2 SVGEGT. Trimming removed 8 bases from V and 1 base from J; junction bases left unmatched: 7. The CDR3 is 14 residues long. The CDR3 spells CASGDRRLSYEQYF. The CDR3 DNA reads as TGTGCCAGCGGGGACAGGCGCCTATCCTACGAGCAGTACTTC.

The chain recombines TRBV28 with TRBJ2-1; the D is unclear. The CDR3 has 15 amino acids. V dropped 5 bases and J dropped 1 base, with 12 bases sitting between them. From germline, CDR1 is MDHEN and CDR2 SYDVKM. The CDR3 nucleotides read TGTGCCAGCAGTGGAAGCGTCTTGTCCTACAATGAGCAGTTCTTC. Translated, it gives CASSGSVLSYNEQFF.

Remarks on this clonotype: At one end, the junction sequence differs from germline, possibly due to a read error. The V and J genes are TRBV12-3 or TRBV12-4 and TRBJ1-2; tentative D call: TRBD1 (5 bases). This CDR3 is built from 13 residues. CDR3 nucleotides: TGTGCCGGCAGTCCAGGGTCTAACTATGGCCACACCTTC. Its protein product is CAGSPGSNYGHTF.

V is TRBV3-1 and J is TRBJ2-1; 8 bases agree with TRBD1. The CDR3 loop spans 15 amino acids. CDR1 and CDR2 (germline): LGHDT, YNNKEL (reference sequence). V gave up 5 bases and J gave up 4 bases; unmatched junction bases: 7. This CDR3 reads CASSATGGYYNEQFF. The CDR3 DNA sequence: TGTGCCAGCAGCGCCACAGGGGGGTATTACAATGAGCAGTTCTTC.

This chain joins TRBV7-9 and TRBJ1-6; 9 bases map to TRBD1. The junction had 10 bases not matched to a gene; V was cut back by 3 bases and J by 10 bases. The CDR3 covers 16 residues. Germline V gene data show CDR1 as SEHNR and CDR2 as FQNEAQ (reference sequence). The CDR3 loop is CASSLGQGGSNSPLHF. The CDR3 bases are TGTGCCAGCAGCTTGGGACAGGGAGGTAGTAACTCACCCCTCCACTTT.

This clonotype was seen a handful of times. The chain combines TRBV5-1 with TRBJ2-7, with D perhaps matching TRBD1 or TRBD2 (5 bases each). Trimming took 4 bases from V and 4 from J, leaving 18 bases between them. The CDR3 covers 15 residues. CDR1 and CDR2 (germline): SGHRS, YFSETQ. For the CDR3, the DNA is TGCGCCAGCAGCCCAGGGACCGAGCGATTGTACGAGCAGTACTTC. Amino acids: CASSPGTERLYEQYF.

There are a few counts of this clonotype. This sequence joins TRBV27 and TRBJ1-2; the D is unclear. The V gene's germline CDR1 is MNHEY and CDR2 SMNVEV (reference sequence). Trimming stripped 5 bases from V and 8 bases from J, with 18 bases between. This CDR3 comprises 14 residues. CDR3 region: CASSIRPTPGGYTF. The DNA of the CDR3 is TGTGCCAGCAGTATCCGACCGACTCCCGGGGGCTACACCTTC.

At least ten counts were recorded for this clonotype. The rearrangement joins TRBV6-2 or TRBV6-3 to TRBJ2-1; D remains ambiguous. The germline V gene encodes CDR1 MNHEY and CDR2 SVGEGT. V lost 6 bases, J lost 2 bases, and 8 bases lay in between. This CDR3 is 13 amino acids long. The CDR3 DNA reads TGTGCCAGCAGCTCGTCCCCCTACAATGAGCAGTTCTTC. It yields the protein CASSSSPYNEQFF.